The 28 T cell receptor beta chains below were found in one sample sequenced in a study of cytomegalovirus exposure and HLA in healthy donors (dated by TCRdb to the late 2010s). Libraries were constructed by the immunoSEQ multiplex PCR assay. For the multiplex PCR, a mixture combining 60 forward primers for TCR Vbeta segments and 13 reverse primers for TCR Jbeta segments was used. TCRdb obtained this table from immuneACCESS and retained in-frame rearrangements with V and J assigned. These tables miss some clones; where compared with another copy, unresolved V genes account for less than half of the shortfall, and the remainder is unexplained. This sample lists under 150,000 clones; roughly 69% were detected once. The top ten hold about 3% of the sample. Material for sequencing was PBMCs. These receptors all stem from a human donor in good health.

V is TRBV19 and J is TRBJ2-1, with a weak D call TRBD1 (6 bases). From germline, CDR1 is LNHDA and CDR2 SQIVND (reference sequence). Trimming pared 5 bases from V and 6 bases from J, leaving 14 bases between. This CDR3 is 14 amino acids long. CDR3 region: CASSPQGTINEQFF. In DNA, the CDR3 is TGTGCCAGTAGTCCACAGGGTACTATCAATGAGCAGTTCTTC.

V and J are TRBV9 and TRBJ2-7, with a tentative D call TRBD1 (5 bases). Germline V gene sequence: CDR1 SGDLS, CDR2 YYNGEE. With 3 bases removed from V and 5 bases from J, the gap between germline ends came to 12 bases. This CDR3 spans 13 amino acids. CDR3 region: CASSAWTNDEQYF. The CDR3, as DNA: TGTGCCAGCAGCGCCTGGACAAACGACGAGCAGTACTTC.

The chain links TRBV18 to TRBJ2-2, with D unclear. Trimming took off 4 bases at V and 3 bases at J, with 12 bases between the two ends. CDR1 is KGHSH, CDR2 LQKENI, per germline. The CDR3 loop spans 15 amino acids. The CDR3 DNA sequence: TGTGCCAGCTCACTTGGTTTCTGGCACACCGGGGAGCTGTTTTTT. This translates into CASSLGFWHTGELFF.

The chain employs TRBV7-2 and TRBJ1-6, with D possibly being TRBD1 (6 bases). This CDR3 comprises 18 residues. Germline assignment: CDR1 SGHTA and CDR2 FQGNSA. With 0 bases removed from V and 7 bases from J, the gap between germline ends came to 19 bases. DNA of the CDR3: TGTGCCAGCAGCTTAGCGGATGTAGGGGGGGCTTGGAATTCACCCCTCCACTTT. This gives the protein CASSLADVGGAWNSPLHF.

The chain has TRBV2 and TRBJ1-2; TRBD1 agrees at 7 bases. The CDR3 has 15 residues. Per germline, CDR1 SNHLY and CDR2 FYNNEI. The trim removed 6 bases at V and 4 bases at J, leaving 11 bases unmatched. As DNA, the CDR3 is TGTGCCAGCAGAGCTTTAGGGACAGAAACCTATGGCTACACCTTC. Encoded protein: CASRALGTETYGYTF.

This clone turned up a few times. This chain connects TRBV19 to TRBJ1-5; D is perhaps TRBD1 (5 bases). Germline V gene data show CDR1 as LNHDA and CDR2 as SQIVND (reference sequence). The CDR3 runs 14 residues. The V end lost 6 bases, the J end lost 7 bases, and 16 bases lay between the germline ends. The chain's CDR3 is CASRSRDSVQPQHF. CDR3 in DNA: TGTGCCAGTAGATCCCGGGACTCGGTCCAGCCCCAGCATTTT.

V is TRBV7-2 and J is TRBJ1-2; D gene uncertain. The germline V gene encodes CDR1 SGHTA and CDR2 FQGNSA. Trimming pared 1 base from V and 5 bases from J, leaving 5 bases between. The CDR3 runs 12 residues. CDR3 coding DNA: TGTGCCAGCAGCTTAGTGCGGTATGGCTACACCTTC. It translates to CASSLVRYGYTF. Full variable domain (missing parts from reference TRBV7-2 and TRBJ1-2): GAGVSQSPSNKVTEKGKDVELRCDPISGHTALYWYRQSLGQGLEFLIYFQGNSAPDKSGLPSDRFSAERTGGSVSTLTIQRTQQEDSAVYLCASSLVRYGYTFGSGTRLTVV.

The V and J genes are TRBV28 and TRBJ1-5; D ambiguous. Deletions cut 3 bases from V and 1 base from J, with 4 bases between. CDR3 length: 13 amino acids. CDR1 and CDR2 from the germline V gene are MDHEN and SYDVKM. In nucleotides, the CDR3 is TGTGCCAGCAGTTTGAGCAGCAATCAGCCCCAGCATTTT. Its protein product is CASSLSSNQPQHF. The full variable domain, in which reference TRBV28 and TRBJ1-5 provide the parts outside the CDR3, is DVKVTQSSRYLVKRTGEKVFLECVQDMDHENMFWYRQDPGLGLRLIYFSYDVKMKEKGDIPEGYSVSREKKERFSLILESASTNQTSMYLCASSLSSNQPQHFGDGTRLSIL.

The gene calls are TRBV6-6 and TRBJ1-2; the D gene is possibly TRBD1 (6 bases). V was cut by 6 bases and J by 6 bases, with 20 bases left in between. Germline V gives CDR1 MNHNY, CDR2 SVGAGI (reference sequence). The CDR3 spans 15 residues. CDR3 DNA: TGTGCCAGCAGATTGTCTGGGGGCGCCCCTAATGGCTACACCTTC. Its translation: CASRLSGGAPNGYTF.

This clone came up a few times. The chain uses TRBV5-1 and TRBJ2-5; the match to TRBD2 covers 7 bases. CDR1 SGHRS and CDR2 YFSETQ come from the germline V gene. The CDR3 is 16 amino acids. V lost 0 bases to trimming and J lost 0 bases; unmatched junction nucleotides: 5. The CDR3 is CASSLDAAGHQETQYF. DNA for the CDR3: TGCGCCAGCAGCTTGGATGCAGCGGGGCACCAAGAGACCCAGTACTTC.

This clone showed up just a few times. The CDR3 DNA sequence: TGTGCCAGCAGCTTGGCAGGGTCTGGAAACACCATATATTTT. Translated, it gives CASSLAGSGNTIYF. This chain joins TRBV5-6 and TRBJ1-3, with D perhaps matching TRBD1 (5 bases). CDR1 is SGHDT and CDR2 is YYEEEE in the germline V gene. The V end was cut by 0 bases, the J end by 1 base, with 5 bases between. The CDR3 sequence is 14 residues long.

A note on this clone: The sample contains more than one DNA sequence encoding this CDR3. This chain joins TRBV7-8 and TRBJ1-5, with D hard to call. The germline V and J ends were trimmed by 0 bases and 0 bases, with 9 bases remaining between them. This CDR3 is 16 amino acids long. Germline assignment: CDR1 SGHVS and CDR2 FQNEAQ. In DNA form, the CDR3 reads TGTGCCAGCAGCTTAGCTCCCACAGATAGCAATCAGCCCCAGCATTTT. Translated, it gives CASSLAPTDSNQPQHF.

DNA of the CDR3: TGTGCCAGCAGCTTTTCGGGGGGAGGGGAGCTGTTTTTT. This gives the protein CASSFSGGGELFF. The chain carries TRBV11-3 and TRBJ2-2; 7 bases are shared with TRBD2. This CDR3 spans 13 amino acids. V was pared by 3 bases and J by 8 bases, with 3 bases of the junction left unmatched. The germline V gene encodes CDR1 SGHNT and CDR2 YENEEA.

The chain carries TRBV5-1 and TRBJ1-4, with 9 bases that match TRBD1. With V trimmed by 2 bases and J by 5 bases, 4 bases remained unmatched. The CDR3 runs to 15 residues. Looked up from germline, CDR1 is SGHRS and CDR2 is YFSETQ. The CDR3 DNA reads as TGCGCCAGCAGCTTCAATGGACAGGGGAATGAAAAACTGTTTTTT. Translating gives CASSFNGQGNEKLFF.

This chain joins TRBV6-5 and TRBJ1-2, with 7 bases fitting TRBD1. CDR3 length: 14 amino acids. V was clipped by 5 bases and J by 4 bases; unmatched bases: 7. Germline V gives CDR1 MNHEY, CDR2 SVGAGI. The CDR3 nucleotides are TGTGCCAGCAGTGAAGGGGGCCCCAGCTATGGCTACACCTTC. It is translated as CASSEGGPSYGYTF.

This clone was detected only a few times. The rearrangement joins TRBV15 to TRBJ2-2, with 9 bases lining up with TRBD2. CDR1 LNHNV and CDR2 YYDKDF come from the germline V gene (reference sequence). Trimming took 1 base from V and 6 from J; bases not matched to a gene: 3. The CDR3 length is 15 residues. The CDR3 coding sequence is TGTGCCACCAGCAGAGTGGTAGCGGGGGCCGGGGAGCTGTTTTTT. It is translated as CATSRVVAGAGELFF.

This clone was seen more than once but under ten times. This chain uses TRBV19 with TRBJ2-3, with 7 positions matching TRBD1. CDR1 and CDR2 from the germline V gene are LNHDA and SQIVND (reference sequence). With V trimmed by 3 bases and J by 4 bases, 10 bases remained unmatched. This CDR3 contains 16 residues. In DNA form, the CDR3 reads TGTGCCAGTAGTATGTACCGGCGCCAGGGGGCAGATACGCAGTATTTT. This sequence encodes CASSMYRRQGADTQYF.

CDR3 bases: TGTGCCAGCGCTTCGGGGATAAGGACAGGCTACTCCTACGAGCAGTACTTC. As protein: CASASGIRTGYSYEQYF. This chain links TRBV5-6 with TRBJ2-5, with 7 bases that match TRBD1. The end of the DNA is better explained by TRBJ2-7, so the J call may be wrong. Germline loops: CDR1 SGHDT, CDR2 YYEEEE. The CDR3 runs to 17 residues.

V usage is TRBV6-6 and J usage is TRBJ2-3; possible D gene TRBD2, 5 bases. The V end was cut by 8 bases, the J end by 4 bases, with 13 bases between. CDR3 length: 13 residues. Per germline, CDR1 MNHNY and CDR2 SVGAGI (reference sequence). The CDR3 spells CASGLINADTQYF. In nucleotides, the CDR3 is TGTGCCAGCGGACTTATTAATGCAGATACGCAGTATTTT.

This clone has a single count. This CDR3 reads CASSPGTGRGEQYF. CDR3 bases: TGCGCCAGCAGCCCGGGGACAGGGCGGGGCGAGCAGTACTTC. This rearrangement joins TRBV5-1 to TRBJ2-7, with 9 nucleotides matching TRBD1. The CDR3 contains 14 residues. V shed 4 bases and J 6 bases; nucleotides not matched to a gene: 8. CDR1 and CDR2 from the germline V gene are SGHRS and YFSETQ. Based on the CDR3 plus reference TRBV5-1 and TRBJ2-7, the full variable domain is KAGVTQTPRYLIKTRGQQVTLSCSPISGHRSVSWYQQTPGQGLQFLFEYFSETQRNKGNFPGRFSGRQFSNSRSEMNVSTLELGDSALYLCASSPGTGRGEQYFGPGTRLTVT.

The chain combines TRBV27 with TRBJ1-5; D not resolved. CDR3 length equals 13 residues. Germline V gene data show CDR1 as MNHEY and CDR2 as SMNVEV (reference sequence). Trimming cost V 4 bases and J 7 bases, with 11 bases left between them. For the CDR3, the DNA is TGTGCCAGCAGTTCCCTCCCGGGGCAGCCCCAGCATTTT. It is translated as CASSSLPGQPQHF.

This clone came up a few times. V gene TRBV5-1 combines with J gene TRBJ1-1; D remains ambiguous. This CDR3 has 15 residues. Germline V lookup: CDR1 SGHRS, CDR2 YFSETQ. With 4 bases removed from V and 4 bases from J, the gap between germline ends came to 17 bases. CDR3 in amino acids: CASSDSLRGSTEAFF. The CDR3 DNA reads TGCGCCAGCAGCGACTCTTTGAGAGGAAGCACTGAAGCTTTCTTT.

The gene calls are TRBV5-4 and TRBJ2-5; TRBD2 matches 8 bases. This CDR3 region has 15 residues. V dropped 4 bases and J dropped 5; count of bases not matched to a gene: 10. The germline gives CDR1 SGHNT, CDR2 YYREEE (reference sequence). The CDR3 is CASSEDSPGGETQYF. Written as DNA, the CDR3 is TGTGCCAGCAGCGAGGACAGCCCGGGAGGGGAGACCCAGTACTTC.

In DNA form, the CDR3 reads TGTGCCAGCAAAGGCAGGGAATCTGGCTACACCTTC. This sequence encodes CASKGRESGYTF. The chain carries TRBV11-2 and TRBJ1-2; D may be TRBD1 (5 bases). CDR1 is SGHAT and CDR2 is FQNNGV in the germline V gene. The V end was cut by 7 bases, the J end by 7 bases, with 13 bases between. This CDR3 is 12 amino acids long.

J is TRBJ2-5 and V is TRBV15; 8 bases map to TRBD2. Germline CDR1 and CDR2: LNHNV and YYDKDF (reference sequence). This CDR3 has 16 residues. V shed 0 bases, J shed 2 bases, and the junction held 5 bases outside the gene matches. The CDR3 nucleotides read TGTGCCACCAGCAGAGATGTTAGCGGGAATCAAGAGACCCAGTACTTC. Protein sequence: CATSRDVSGNQETQYF.

DNA for the CDR3: TGTGCCAGCAGTGAGAGTAGACTAGCGGGACGGCACAATGAGCAGTTCTTC. This encodes CASSESRLAGRHNEQFF. The J gene is TRBJ2-1, the V gene TRBV2; 11 positions match TRBD2. The J segment lost 5 bases and the V segment lost 3 bases, leaving 9 bases of the junction unmatched. CDR1 and CDR2 (germline): SNHLY, FYNNEI. CDR3 size: 17 residues.

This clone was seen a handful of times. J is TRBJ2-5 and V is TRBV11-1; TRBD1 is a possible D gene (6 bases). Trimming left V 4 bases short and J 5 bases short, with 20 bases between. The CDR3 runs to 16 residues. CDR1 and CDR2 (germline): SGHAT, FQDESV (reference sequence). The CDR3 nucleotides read TGTGCCAGCAGCTCAGGGGCGCCGACCTCTCTGGAGACCCAGTACTTC. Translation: CASSSGAPTSLETQYF.

This chain's CDR3 is CASTQGQFSGNTIYF. CDR3 nucleotide sequence: TGTGCCAGCACCCAGGGACAGTTCTCTGGAAACACCATATATTTT. This sequence joins TRBV6-5 and TRBJ1-3; 7 bases are shared with TRBD1. Germline V gene lookup returns CDR1 MNHEY and CDR2 SVGAGI. This CDR3 comprises 15 residues. The junction had 6 bases not matched to a gene; V was cut back by 7 bases and J by 0 bases.